This T cell receptor beta chain was identified during a study of Ad26.COV2.S vaccination and SARS-CoV-2 variants. Germline values: CDR1 SGHAT, CDR2 FQNNGV. V lost 5 bases, J lost 4 bases, and 9 bases stayed unmatched. The CDR3 is made up of 16 amino acids. Assay: immunoSEQ multiplex PCR; the TCRdb copy retains only in-frame clones and omits some. Counted here are some 370,000 clones, about 83% occurring once; the ten biggest clones make up about 7.4%. The treatment: 15 to 20 received Ad26.COV2.S at low or high dose, single or two shots; five or six received placebo; per-sample allocation not given. Sampling took place 63 days after the first vaccine or placebo injection. Ad26.COV2.S expressed prefusion-stabilized spike from the original Wuhan strain.

The material was peripheral blood, obtained in a trial of Ad26.COV2.S vaccine versus placebo. This TCR was recovered from a person between 18 and 65 years old who received the Ad26.COV2.S COVID-19 vaccine or a placebo. V usage is TRBV11-2 and J usage is TRBJ2-1, with 9 nucleotides matching TRBD2. The CDR3 loop reads CASSDLAGRFYNEQFF. CDR3 in DNA: TGTGCCAGCAGCGATCTAGCGGGGCGATTTTACAATGAGCAGTTCTTC.